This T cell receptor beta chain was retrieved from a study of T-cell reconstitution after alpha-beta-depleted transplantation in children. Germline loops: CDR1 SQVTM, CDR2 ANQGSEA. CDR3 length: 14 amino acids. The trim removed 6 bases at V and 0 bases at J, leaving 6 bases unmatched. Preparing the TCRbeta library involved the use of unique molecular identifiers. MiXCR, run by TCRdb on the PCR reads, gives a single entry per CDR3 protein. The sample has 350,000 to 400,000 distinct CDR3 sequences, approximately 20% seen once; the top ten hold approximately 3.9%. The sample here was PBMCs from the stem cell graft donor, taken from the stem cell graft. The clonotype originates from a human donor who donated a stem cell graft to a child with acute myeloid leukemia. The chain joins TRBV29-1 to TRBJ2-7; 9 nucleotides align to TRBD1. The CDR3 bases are TGCAGCGTCGCTGGACAGGGGAGCTCCTACGAGCAGTACTTC. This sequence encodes CSVAGQGSSYEQYF.